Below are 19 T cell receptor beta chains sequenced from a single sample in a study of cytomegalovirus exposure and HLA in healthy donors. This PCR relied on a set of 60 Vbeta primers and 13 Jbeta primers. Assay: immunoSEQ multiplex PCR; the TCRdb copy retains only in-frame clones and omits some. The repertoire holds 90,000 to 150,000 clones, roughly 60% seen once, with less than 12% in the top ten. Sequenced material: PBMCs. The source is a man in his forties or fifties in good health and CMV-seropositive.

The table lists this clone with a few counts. CDR3 residues: CASSFSSVTNTGELFF. For the CDR3, the DNA is TGTGCCAGCAGCTTCTCAAGCGTGACGAACACCGGGGAGCTGTTTTTT. V usage is TRBV7-8 and J usage is TRBJ2-2; D is uncertain. The CDR3 totals 16 residues. CDR1 SGHVS and CDR2 FQNEAQ come from the germline V gene. Deletions cut 3 bases from V and 0 bases from J, with 11 bases between.

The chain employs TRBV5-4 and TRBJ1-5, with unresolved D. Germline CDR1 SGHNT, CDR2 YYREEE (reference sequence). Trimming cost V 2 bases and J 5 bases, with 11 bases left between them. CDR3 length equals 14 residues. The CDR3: CASSLFVRDQPQHF. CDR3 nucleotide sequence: TGTGCCAGCAGCTTATTTGTTCGGGATCAGCCCCAGCATTTT.

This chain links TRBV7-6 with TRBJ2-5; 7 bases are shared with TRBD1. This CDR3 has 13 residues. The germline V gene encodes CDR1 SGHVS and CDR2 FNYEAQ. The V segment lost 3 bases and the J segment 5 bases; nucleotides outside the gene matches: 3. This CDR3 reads CASSLGQMETQYF. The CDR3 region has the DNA TGTGCCAGCAGCTTGGGACAGATGGAGACCCAGTACTTC.

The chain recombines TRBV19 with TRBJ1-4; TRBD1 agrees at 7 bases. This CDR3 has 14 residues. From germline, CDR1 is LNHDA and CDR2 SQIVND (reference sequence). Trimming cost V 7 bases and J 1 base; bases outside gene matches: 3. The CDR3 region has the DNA TGTGCCAGTAACCGGGACAGAACTAATGAAAAACTGTTTTTT. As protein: CASNRDRTNEKLFF.

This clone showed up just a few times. The CDR3 loop reads CASTPTRETQYF. Written as DNA, the CDR3 is TGTGCCAGCACCCCTACTCGAGAGACCCAGTACTTC. The chain employs TRBV11-2 and TRBJ2-5; D uncertain. Looked up from germline, CDR1 is SGHAT and CDR2 is FQNNGV. V was trimmed by 7 bases and J by 4 bases, leaving 10 bases between them. The CDR3 length is 12 residues.

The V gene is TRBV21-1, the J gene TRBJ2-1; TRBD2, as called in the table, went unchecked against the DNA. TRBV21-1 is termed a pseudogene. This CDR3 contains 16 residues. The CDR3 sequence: CASSKDRTRGFNEQFF. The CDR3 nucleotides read TGTGCCAGCAGCAAAGACCGGACTCGAGGGTTCAATGAGCAGTTCTTC.

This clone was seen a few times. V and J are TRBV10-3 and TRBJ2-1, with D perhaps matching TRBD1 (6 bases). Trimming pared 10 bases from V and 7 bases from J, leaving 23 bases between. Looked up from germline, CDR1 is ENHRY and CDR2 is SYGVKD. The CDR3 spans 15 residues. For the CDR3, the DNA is TGTGCCACAGGTCCAGGGGAGCCAAAACATAATGAGCAGTTCTTC. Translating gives CATGPGEPKHNEQFF.

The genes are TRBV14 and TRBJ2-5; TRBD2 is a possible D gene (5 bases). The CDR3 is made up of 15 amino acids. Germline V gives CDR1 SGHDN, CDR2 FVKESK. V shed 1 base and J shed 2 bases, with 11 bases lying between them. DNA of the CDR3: TGTGCCAGCAGCCAAGGCCTTACGGGACAAGAGACCCAGTACTTC. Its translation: CASSQGLTGQETQYF. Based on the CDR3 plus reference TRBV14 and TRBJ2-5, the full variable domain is EAGVTQFPSHSVIEKGQTVTLRCDPISGHDNLYWYRRVMGKEIKFLLHFVKESKQDESGMPNNRFLAERTGGTYSTLKVQPAELEDSGVYFCASSQGLTGQETQYFGPGTRLLVL.

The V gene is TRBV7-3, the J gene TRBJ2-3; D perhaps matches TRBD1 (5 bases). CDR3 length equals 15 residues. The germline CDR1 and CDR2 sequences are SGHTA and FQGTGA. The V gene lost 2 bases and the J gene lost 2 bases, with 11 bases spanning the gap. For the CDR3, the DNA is TGTGCCAGCAGCTTATCGCCAGGGAACACAGATACGCAGTATTTT. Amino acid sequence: CASSLSPGNTDTQYF. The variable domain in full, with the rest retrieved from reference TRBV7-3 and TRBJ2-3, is GAGVSQTPSNKVTEKGKYVELRCDPISGHTALYWYRQSLGQGPEFLIYFQGTGAADDSGLPNDRFFAVRPEGSVSTLKIQRTERGDSAVYLCASSLSPGNTDTQYFGPGTRLTVL.

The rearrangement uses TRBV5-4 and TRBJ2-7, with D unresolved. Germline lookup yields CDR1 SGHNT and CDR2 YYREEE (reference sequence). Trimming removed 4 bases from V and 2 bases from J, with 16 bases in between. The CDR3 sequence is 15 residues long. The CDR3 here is CASSLWARPPYEQYF. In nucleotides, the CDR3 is TGTGCCAGCAGCCTATGGGCCCGCCCGCCCTACGAGCAGTACTTC.

CDR3 in amino acids: CASSQDTGMRWGYTF. CDR3 in DNA: TGTGCCAGCAGCCAAGATACGGGGATGAGGTGGGGCTACACCTTC. J is TRBJ1-2 and V is TRBV4-2; no definite D call. V was clipped by 0 bases and J by 8 bases, with 16 bases between them. The V gene's germline CDR1 is LGHNA and CDR2 YNFKEQ. There are 15 residues in the CDR3.

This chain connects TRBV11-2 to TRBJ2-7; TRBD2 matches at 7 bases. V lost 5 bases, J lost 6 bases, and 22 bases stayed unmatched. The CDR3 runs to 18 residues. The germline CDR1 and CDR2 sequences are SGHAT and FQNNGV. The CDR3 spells CASSPIFLYLEERGEQYF. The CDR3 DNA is TGTGCCAGCAGCCCTATCTTCCTCTATTTAGAGGAGCGGGGCGAGCAGTACTTC.

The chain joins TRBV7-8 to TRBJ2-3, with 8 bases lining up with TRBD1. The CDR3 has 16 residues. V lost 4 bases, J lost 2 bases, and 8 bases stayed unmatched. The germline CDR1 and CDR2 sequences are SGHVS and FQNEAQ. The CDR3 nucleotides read TGTGCCAGCAGCTCCCCGACAGGGGAGAACACAGATACGCAGTATTTT. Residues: CASSSPTGENTDTQYF.

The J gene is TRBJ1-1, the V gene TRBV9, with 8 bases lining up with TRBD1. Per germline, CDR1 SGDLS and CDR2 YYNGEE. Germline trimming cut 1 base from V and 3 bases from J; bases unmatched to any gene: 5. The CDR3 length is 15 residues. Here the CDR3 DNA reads TGTGCCAGCAGCGTACAGGGGGCTGAAGACACTGAAGCTTTCTTT. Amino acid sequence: CASSVQGAEDTEAFF.

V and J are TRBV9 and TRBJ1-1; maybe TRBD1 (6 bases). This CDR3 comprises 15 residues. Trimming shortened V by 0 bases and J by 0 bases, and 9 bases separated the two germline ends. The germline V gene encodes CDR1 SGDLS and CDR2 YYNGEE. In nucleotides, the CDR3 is TGTGCCAGCAGCGTAGATCCAGGGGTGAACACTGAAGCTTTCTTT. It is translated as CASSVDPGVNTEAFF. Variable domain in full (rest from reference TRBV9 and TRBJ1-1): DSGVTQTPKHLITATGQRVTLRCSPRSGDLSVYWYQQSLDQGLQFLIQYYNGEERAKGNILERFSAQQFPDLHSELNLSSLELGDSALYFCASSVDPGVNTEAFFGQGTRLTVV.

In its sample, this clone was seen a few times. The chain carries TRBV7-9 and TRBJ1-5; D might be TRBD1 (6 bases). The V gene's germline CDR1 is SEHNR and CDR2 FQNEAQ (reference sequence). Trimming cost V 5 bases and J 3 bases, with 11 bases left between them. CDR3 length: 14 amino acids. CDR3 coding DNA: TGTGCCAGCAGCCCTACAGGGAACAATCAGCCCCAGCATTTT. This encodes CASSPTGNNQPQHF.

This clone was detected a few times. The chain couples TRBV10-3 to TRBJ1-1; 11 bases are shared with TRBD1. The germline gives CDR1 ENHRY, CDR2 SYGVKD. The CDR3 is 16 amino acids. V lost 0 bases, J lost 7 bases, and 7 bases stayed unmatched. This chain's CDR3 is CAISESMGQGVGEAFF. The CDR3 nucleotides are TGTGCCATCAGTGAGTCTATGGGACAGGGGGTGGGTGAAGCTTTCTTT.

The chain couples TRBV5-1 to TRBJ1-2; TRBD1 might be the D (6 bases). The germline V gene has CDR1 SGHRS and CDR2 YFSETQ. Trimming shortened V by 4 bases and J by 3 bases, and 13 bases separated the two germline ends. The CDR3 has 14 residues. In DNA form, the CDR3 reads TGCGCCAGCAGCCAGGGGCAGGGTGACTATGGCTACACCTTC. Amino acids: CASSQGQGDYGYTF. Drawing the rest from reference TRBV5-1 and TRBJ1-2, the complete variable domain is KAGVTQTPRYLIKTRGQQVTLSCSPISGHRSVSWYQQTPGQGLQFLFEYFSETQRNKGNFPGRFSGRQFSNSRSEMNVSTLELGDSALYLCASSQGQGDYGYTFGSGTRLTVV.

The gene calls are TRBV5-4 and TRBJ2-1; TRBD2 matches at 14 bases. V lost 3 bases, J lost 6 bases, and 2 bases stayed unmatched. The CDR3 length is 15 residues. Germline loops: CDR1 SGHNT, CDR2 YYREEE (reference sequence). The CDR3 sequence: CASSSGTSGSNEQFF. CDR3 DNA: TGTGCCAGCAGCTCCGGGACTAGCGGGAGCAATGAGCAGTTCTTC.